This entry describes one T cell receptor beta chain. This clone appeared once. The antigen it binds to is not known. No base-level quality is on record; no much larger clone is a single base apart. The entry originates in a study of cytomegalovirus exposure and HLA in healthy donors (dated by TCRdb to the late 2010s). Background on the whole study: The 500 to 800 repertoires of the first cohort and the 110 or so validation repertoires were produced on the same platform, according to a later analysis. The study aimed to test whether signatures of past pathogen exposure could be identified by cataloging public T cell receptors. Along with the 666-subject first cohort, a separate validation cohort of over 90 different subjects was used. High-throughput TCR immunosequencing, statistical association of individual TCRs with disease status, and machine learning were combined to predict cytomegalovirus infection status.

The donors belonged to the validation cohort of around 130 subjects, which was separate from the approximately 700-subject first cohort. The library was prepared using the immunoSEQ multiplex PCR assay. As for how the authors treated the data: To diagnose cytomegalovirus status from the catalog of TCR beta chain sequences, a statistical classification framework was built. Drawn from immuneACCESS, this table holds only the in-frame rearrangements with V and J called that TCRdb kept. Clones are partly lost; checked studies trace under half to an unresolved V gene and leave the rest unexplained. The V and J calls and clone size come from that table; D and trimming were worked out from the DNA. The sample table lists 150,000 to 250,000 clones, roughly 84% of them with a count of one. The ten largest clones represent 13% of the sample. Study-wide findings and limitations: A later analysis had no HLA typing for the validation cohort, so co-occurrence there was scored across all 120 repertoires. Most TCR sequences were observed very rarely across donors, whereas some public TCRs were present in many individuals. Cytomegalovirus status was reported to be diagnosed by the classifier with high specificity and sensitivity in both the original and validation cohorts. The study gave a list of about 150 TCR beta chains associated with cytomegalovirus. A later analysis found that TCRs clustered in the first cohort also tended to co-occur in the roughly 120 validation repertoires, with 94% of cluster scores above 0. In vitro tests confirmed that three of the cytomegalovirus-associated TCR beta chains recognize cytomegalovirus antigens. It was suggested by the authors that the approach could potentially be generalized to other disease states and immunological phenotypes.

Sequenced material: PBMCs. The TCR originated in a woman aged 25 to 39 in good health and CMV-seropositive.

Here the CDR3 is given as CASLGPANTQYF. The base sequence is TGTGCCTCCCTGGGGCCGGCCAATACGCAGTATTTT. The receptor chain draws on TRBV11-1 and TRBJ2-3; TRBD1 is possibly the D segment (5 matching bases). The CDR3 holds 12 amino acids from the cysteine to the phenylalanine. The read is trimmed to its CDR3 DNA, 36 bases read in frame from base 1. V was cut back by 11 bases and J by 7 bases, leaving a gap of 16 bases between them. Sequences SGHAT (CDR1) and FQDESV (CDR2) are obtained from the germline V gene (reference sequence).